These T cell receptor beta chains were read from a single sample in a study of identical twins. In TCRdb, the 5' RACE reads were re-called with MiXCR into one record per CDR3 protein. Of some 730,000 distinct CDR3 sequences detected, about 20% appear once; the ten largest clones hold around 13%. The sample was also linked to a second study, of T cells expressing NK-cell markers.

Sequences were obtained from PBMCs. These receptors originate from a woman younger than 30 in good health. Both conserved end residues are part of each CDR3. The order of the fields is clone size, J gene, V gene, D gene, CDR3 protein, CDR3 DNA. D genes are given only for firm matches. A row's size may be missing; if present it is once, few, many or a size class.

size: few
J: TRBJ2-5
V: TRBV20-1
D: NA
CDR3: CSASIGAQETQYF
DNA: TGCAGTGCTAGTATAGGCGCGCAAGAGACCCAGTACTTC

size: NA
J: TRBJ2-1
V: TRBV7-6
D: NA
CDR3: CASNLIRGNEQFF
DNA: TGTGCCAGCAATCTAATCAGGGGCAATGAGCAGTTCTTC

size: NA
J: TRBJ2-1
V: TRBV6-1
D: NA
CDR3: CASRKGLASVYNEQFF
DNA: TGTGCCAGCAGGAAGGGTCTAGCGTCAGTCTACAATGAGCAGTTCTTC

size: few
J: TRBJ1-1
V: TRBV27
D: NA
CDR3: CASRPWTVNTEAFF
DNA: TGTGCCAGCCGCCCCTGGACGGTGAACACTGAAGCTTTCTTT

size: NA
J: TRBJ2-5
V: TRBV20-1
D: TRBD1
CDR3: CSASNLDRDVVTQYF
DNA: TGCAGTGCTAGCAACCTTGACAGGGATGTGGTGACCCAGTACTTC

size: few
J: TRBJ2-2
V: TRBV11-2
D: TRBD2
CDR3: CASTTSRNTGELFF
DNA: TGTGCCAGCACGACTAGCCGGAACACCGGGGAGCTGTTTTTT

size: few
J: TRBJ2-1
V: TRBV29-1
D: NA
CDR3: CSVGGDGYNEQFF
DNA: TGCAGCGTTGGGGGGGACGGGTACAATGAGCAGTTCTTC

size: NA
J: TRBJ2-2
V: TRBV4-2
D: TRBD2
CDR3: CASSQGAGLRGADSGELFF
DNA: TGTGCCAGCAGCCAAGGTGCAGGTCTGCGGGGGGCCGATAGCGGGGAGCTGTTTTTT

size: NA
J: TRBJ2-3
V: TRBV29-1
D: NA
CDR3: CSVANGGSSDTQYF
DNA: TGCAGCGTGGCCAACGGGGGTAGCTCAGATACGCAGTATTTT

size: few
J: TRBJ1-3
V: TRBV12-3/TRBV12-4
D: TRBD1
CDR3: CASSFGTGDRVVF
DNA: TGTGCCAGCAGTTTTGGGACCGGGGACAGGGTCGTTTTT

size: few
J: TRBJ1-2
V: TRBV12-3/TRBV12-4
D: NA
CDR3: CASSPSTGLGYTF
DNA: TGTGCCAGCAGTCCGTCCACAGGTCTAGGCTACACCTTC

size: many
J: TRBJ2-1
V: TRBV13
D: NA
CDR3: CASSSLRILDGDYNEQFF
DNA: TGTGCCAGCAGTTCACTTCGGATTCTGGACGGGGACTACAATGAGCAGTTCTTC

size: few
J: TRBJ2-1
V: TRBV6-2/TRBV6-3
D: TRBD1
CDR3: CASRGTGLFF
DNA: TGTGCCAGCAGAGGGACAGGGTTGTTCTTC

size: few
J: TRBJ1-2
V: TRBV4-2
D: NA
CDR3: CASSQDPSYGYTF
DNA: TGTGCCAGCAGCCAAGATCCCTCGTATGGCTACACCTTC

size: few
J: TRBJ2-1
V: TRBV6-5
D: TRBD2
CDR3: CASSYLAGVNNEQFF
DNA: TGTGCCAGCAGTTACTTGGCGGGAGTAAACAATGAGCAGTTCTTC

size: few
J: TRBJ2-7
V: TRBV6-8
D: TRBD2
CDR3: CASSYSSGSDYEQYF
DNA: TGTGCCAGCAGTTACTCTAGCGGGAGTGACTACGAGCAGTACTTC

size: few
J: TRBJ1-2
V: TRBV12-3/TRBV12-4
D: TRBD1
CDR3: CASSWGQGYRYTF
DNA: TGTGCCAGCAGTTGGGGACAGGGCTATCGCTACACCTTC

size: NA
J: TRBJ2-7
V: TRBV6-5
D: TRBD1
CDR3: CASSYSYRGPYEQYF
DNA: TGTGCCAGCAGTTACTCGTACAGGGGTCCCTACGAGCAGTACTTC

size: few
J: TRBJ2-7
V: TRBV28
D: NA
CDR3: CASSWGPPGSYEQYF
DNA: TGTGCCAGCAGTTGGGGCCCCCCGGGCTCCTACGAGCAGTACTTC

size: few
J: TRBJ2-3
V: TRBV20-1
D: TRBD2
CDR3: CSGPSGVADTQYF
DNA: TGCAGTGGCCCTAGCGGGGTAGCAGATACGCAGTATTTT

size: NA
J: TRBJ2-1
V: TRBV4-2
D: TRBD2
CDR3: CASSQEGLAVKQFF
DNA: TGTGCCAGCAGCCAAGAGGGACTAGCCGTTAAGCAGTTCTTC

size: NA
J: TRBJ2-3
V: TRBV5-1
D: NA
CDR3: CASSLARGRDTQYF
DNA: TGCGCCAGCAGCTTGGCCCGGGGGCGAGATACGCAGTATTTT

size: NA
J: TRBJ2-4
V: TRBV4-3
D: NA
CDR3: CASSQDLSPGDIQYF
DNA: TGCGCCAGCAGCCAAGATCTGTCCCCAGGGGACATTCAGTACTTC

size: NA
J: TRBJ2-7
V: TRBV18
D: NA
CDR3: CASSLQGHSYEQYF
DNA: TGTGCCAGCTCACTCCAGGGACACTCCTACGAGCAGTACTTC

size: few
J: TRBJ1-2
V: TRBV24-1
D: NA
CDR3: CATSDLFGGYTF
DNA: TGTGCCACCAGTGATTTGTTCGGGGGCTACACCTTC

size: NA
J: TRBJ1-1
V: TRBV5-6
D: NA
CDR3: CASSLASFEAFF
DNA: TGTGCCAGCAGCTTGGCCAGCTTTGAAGCTTTCTTT

size: NA
J: TRBJ1-5
V: TRBV10-3
D: NA
CDR3: CAISEGMGQPQHF
DNA: TGTGCCATCAGTGAGGGAATGGGCCAGCCCCAGCATTTT